What follows describes a single T cell receptor (beta chain). The V gene's germline CDR1 is MDHEN and CDR2 SYDVKM. This CDR3 has 18 amino acids. V was pared by 2 bases and J by 1 base, with 15 bases between. This entry belongs to a study of blood T cell repertoires in COVID-19. Method: immunoSEQ multiplex PCR; TCRdb's copy keeps in-frame clones and lacks some. The sample lists 100,000 to 150,000 clones; approximately 82% were seen once. This chain links TRBV28 with TRBJ1-6; D possibly corresponds to TRBD1 (6 bases). This receptor was identified in a man in his fifties or sixties with acute or convalescent COVID-19. The material sequenced was peripheral blood. The CDR3 protein is CASSLSQGLGSYNSPLHF. In DNA form, the CDR3 reads TGTGCCAGCAGTTTAAGTCAGGGGCTGGGGTCCTATAATTCACCCCTCCACTTT. Full variable domain (outside the CDR3, taken from reference TRBV28 and TRBJ1-6): DVKVTQSSRYLVKRTGEKVFLECVQDMDHENMFWYRQDPGLGLRLIYFSYDVKMKEKGDIPEGYSVSREKKERFSLILESASTNQTSMYLCASSLSQGLGSYNSPLHFGNGTRLTVT.